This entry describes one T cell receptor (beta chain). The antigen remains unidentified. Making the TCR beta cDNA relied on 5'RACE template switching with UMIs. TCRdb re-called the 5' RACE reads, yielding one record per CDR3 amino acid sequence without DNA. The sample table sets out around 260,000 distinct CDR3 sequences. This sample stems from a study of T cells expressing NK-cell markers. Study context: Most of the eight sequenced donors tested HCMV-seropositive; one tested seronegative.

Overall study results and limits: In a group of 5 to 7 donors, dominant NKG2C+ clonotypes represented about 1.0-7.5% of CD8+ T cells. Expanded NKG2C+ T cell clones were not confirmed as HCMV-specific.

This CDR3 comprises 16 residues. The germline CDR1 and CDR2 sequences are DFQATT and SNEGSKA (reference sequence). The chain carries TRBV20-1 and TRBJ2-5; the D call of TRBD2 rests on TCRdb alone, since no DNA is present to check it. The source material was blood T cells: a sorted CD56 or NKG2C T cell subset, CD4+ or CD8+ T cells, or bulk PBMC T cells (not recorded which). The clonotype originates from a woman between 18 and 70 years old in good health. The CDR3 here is CSARGVSGRARETQYF.